This paragraph covers one TCR beta chain sequence. Its matching antigen is unknown. The CDR3 spans 17 residues. V was clipped by 0 bases and J by 4 bases, with 17 bases between them. CDR1 and CDR2 (germline): SGHAT, FQDESV (reference sequence). The data derive from a study of PD-1 blockade in classical Hodgkin lymphoma. Every patient was affected by relapse after autologous stem cell transplantation, while exposure to brentuximab vedotin was not uniform. The CD4+ T cells used were purified from thawed PBMCs through magnetic negative selection. The data were produced by immunoSEQ multiplex PCR, yet TCRdb's version contains in-frame clones alone and is incomplete. The sample contains 6,000 to 9,500 clones, around 77% of which appear only once. Overall study results and limits: Complete responders entered with baseline diversity on par with newly diagnosed patients, the results showed.

This TCR was sampled from a human donor with classical Hodgkin lymphoma. This specimen was CD4+ T cells from blood, taken at baseline. This chain uses TRBV11-1 with TRBJ2-3; D is possibly TRBD2 (7 bases). As DNA, the CDR3 is TGTGCCAGCAGCTTAGCGGGGGGAGGGGGTTTCGCAGATACGCAGTATTTT. This translates into CASSLAGGGGFADTQYF. Full variable domain (remainder filled in from reference TRBV11-1 and TRBJ2-3): EAEVAQSPRYKITEKSQAVAFWCDPISGHATLYWYRQILGQGPELLVQFQDESVVDDSQLPKDRFSAERLKGVDSTLKIQPAELGDSAMYLCASSLAGGGGFADTQYFGPGTRLTVL.